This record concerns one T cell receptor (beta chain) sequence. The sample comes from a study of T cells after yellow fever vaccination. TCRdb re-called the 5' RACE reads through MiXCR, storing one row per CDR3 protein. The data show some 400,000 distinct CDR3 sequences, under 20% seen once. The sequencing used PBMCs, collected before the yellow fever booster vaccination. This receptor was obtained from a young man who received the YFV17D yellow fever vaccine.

Here the CDR3 DNA reads TGCGCCAGCAGCCGGGGCAGTGAAGAGACCCAGTACTTC. Its translation: CASSRGSEETQYF. This sequence joins TRBV5-1 and TRBJ2-5; the D gene could be TRBD1 or TRBD2 (5 bases each). Trimming took 4 bases from V and 3 from J, leaving 10 bases between them. This CDR3 has 13 amino acids. Germline V gene data show CDR1 as SGHRS and CDR2 as YFSETQ.